This TCR beta chain emerged from a study of T cells in Graves' hyperthyroidism and ophthalmopathy. From RNA transcripts, TCR beta CDR3 regions were amplified. Primed by the HTBI set, a first-round RT-PCR was run on the TCR CDR3. TCRdb independently ran MiXCR on the multiplex PCR reads; one entry per CDR3 protein. The data contain some 600,000 distinct CDR3 sequences, about 15% of them singletons. This clonotype has more than one count but fewer than ten. This CDR3 is built from 13 residues. Germline V CDR1 and CDR2: LNHDA, SQIVND (reference sequence). The junction had 7 bases not matched to a gene; V was cut back by 6 bases and J by 9 bases.

The rearrangement uses TRBV19 and TRBJ1-2; 10 bases align to TRBD1. The material sequenced was blood. This receptor was taken from a woman aged 25 to 39 with Graves' hyperthyroidism that later progressed to Graves' ophthalmopathy. CDR3 sequence (DNA): TGTGCCAGTAGCCTCCGGGACAGGGGCCGCTACACCTTC. Its protein is CASSLRDRGRYTF.